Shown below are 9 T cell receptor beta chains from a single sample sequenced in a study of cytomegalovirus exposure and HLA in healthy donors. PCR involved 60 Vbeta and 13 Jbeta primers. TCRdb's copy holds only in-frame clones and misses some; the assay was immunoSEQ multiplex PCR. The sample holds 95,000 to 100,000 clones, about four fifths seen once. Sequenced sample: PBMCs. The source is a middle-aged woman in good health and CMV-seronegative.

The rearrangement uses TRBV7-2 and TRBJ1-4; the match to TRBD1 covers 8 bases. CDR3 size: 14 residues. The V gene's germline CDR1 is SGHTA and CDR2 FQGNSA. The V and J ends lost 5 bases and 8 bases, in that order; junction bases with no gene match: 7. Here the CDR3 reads CASSLDRAREKLFF. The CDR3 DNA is TGTGCCAGCAGCCTGGACAGGGCACGAGAAAAACTGTTTTTT.

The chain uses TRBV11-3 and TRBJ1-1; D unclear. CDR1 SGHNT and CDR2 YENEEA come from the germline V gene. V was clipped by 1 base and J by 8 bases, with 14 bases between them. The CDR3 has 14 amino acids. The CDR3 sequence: CASSLASGPNEAFF. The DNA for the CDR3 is TGTGCCAGCAGCTTAGCGTCAGGTCCAAACGAAGCTTTCTTT. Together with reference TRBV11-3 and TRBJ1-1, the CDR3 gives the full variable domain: EAGVVQSPRYKIIEKKQPVAFWCNPISGHNTLYWYLQNLGQGPELLIRYENEEAVDDSQLPKDRFSAERLKGVDSTLKIQPAELGDSAVYLCASSLASGPNEAFFGQGTRLTVV.

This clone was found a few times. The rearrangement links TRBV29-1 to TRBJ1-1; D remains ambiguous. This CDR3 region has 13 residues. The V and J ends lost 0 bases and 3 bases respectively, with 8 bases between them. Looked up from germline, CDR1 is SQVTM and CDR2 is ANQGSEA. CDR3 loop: CSVEDGVHTEAFF. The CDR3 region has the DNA TGCAGCGTTGAAGACGGGGTCCACACTGAAGCTTTCTTT. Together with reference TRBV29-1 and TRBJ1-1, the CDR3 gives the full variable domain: SAVISQKPSRDICQRGTSLTIQCQVDSQVTMMFWYRQQPGQSLTLIATANQGSEATYESGFVIDKFPISRPNLTFSTLTVSNMSPEDSSIYLCSVEDGVHTEAFFGQGTRLTVV.

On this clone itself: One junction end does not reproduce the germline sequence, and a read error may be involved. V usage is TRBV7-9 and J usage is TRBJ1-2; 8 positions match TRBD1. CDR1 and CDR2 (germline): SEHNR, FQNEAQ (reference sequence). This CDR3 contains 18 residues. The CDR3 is CSSSGGFGQGATNYGYTF. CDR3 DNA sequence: TGTTCCAGCAGCGGCGGTTTCGGACAGGGAGCCACCAACTATGGCTACACCTTC.

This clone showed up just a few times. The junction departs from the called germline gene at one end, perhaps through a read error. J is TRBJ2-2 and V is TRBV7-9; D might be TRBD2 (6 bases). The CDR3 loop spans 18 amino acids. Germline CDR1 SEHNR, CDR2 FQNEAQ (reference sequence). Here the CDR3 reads CSSSPGHGTSRTTGELFF. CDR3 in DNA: TGTTCCAGCAGCCCAGGTCACGGTACTAGCCGGACCACCGGGGAGCTGTTTTTT.

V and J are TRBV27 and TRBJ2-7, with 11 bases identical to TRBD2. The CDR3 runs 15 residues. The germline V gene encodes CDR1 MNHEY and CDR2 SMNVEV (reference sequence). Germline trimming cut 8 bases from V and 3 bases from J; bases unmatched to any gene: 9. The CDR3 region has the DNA TGTGCCAGCCGCGGACTAGCGGGCGCCGTCTACGAGCAGTACTTC. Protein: CASRGLAGAVYEQYF.

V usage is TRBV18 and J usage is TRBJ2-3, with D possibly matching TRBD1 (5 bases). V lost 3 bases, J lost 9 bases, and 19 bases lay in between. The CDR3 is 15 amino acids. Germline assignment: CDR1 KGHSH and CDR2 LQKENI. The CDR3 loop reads CASSPRPGDSATQYF. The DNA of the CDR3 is TGTGCCAGCTCACCTCGACCAGGAGACAGCGCGACGCAGTATTTT.

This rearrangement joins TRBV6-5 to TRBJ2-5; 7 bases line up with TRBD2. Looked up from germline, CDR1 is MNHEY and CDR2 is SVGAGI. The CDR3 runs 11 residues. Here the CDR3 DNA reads TGTGTCGTCCACGGGGGGGAGACCCAGTACTTC. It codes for CVVHGGETQYF.

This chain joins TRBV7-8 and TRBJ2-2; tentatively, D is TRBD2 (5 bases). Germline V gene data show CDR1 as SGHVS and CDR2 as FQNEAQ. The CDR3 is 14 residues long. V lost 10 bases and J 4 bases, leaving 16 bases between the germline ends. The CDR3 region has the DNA TGTGCCACCTTGGGAGATCGGGTCACCGGGGAGCTGTTTTTT. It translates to CATLGDRVTGELFF. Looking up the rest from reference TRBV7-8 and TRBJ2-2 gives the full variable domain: GAGVSQSPRYKVAKRGQDVALRCDPISGHVSLFWYQQALGQGPEFLTYFQNEAQLDKSGLPSDRFFAERPEGSVSTLKIQRTQQEDSAVYLCATLGDRVTGELFFGEGSRLTVL.